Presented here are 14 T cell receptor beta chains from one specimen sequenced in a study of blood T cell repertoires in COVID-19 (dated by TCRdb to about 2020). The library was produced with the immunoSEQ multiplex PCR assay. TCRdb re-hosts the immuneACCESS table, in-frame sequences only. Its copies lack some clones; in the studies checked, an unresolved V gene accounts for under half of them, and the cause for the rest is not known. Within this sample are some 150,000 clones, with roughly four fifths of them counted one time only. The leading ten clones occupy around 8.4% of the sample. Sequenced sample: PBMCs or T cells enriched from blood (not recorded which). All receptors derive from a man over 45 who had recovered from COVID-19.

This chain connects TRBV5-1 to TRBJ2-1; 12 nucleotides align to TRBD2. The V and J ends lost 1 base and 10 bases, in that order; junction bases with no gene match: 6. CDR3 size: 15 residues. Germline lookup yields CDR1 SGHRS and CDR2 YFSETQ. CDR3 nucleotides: TGCGCCAGCAGCTTGTCTAGCGGGGGGGCTCGAGAGCAGTTCTTC. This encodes CASSLSSGGAREQFF.

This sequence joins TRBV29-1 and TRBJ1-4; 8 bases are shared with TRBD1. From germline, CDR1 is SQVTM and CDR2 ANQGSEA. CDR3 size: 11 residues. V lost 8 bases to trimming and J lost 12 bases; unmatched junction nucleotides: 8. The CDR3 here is CSTRTGKELFF. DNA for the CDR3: TGCAGCACCCGGACAGGGAAGGAACTGTTTTTT.

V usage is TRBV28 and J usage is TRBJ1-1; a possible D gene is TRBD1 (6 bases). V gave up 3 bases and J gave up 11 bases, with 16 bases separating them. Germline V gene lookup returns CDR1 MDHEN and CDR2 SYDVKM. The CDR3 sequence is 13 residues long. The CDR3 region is CASSFEGPRGAFF. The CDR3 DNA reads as TGTGCCAGCAGTTTTGAGGGTCCCAGGGGCGCTTTCTTT.

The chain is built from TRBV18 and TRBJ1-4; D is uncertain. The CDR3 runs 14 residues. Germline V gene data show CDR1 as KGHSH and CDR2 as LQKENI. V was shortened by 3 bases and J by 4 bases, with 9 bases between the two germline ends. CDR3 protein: CASSPPGDNEKLFF. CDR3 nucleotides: TGTGCCAGCTCACCCCCCGGGGATAATGAAAAACTGTTTTTT. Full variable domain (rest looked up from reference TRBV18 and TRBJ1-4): NAGVMQNPRHLVRRRGQEARLRCSPMKGHSHVYWYRQLPEEGLKFMVYLQKENIIDESGMPKERFSAEFPKEGPSILRIQQVVRGDSAAYFCASSPPGDNEKLFFGSGTQLSVL.

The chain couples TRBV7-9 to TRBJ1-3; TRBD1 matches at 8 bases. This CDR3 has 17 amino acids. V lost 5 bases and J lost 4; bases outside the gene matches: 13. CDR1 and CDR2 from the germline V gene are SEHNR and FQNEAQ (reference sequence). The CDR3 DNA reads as TGTGCCAGCAGCCAAATCCTACCGACAGGGGTAGGAAACACCATATATTTT. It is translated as CASSQILPTGVGNTIYF.

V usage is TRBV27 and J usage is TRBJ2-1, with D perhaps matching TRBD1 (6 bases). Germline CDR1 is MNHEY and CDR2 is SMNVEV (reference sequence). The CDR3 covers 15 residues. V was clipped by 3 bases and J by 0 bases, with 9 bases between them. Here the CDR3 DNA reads TGTGCCAGCAGTTTTGGGACACTCTCCTACAATGAGCAGTTCTTC. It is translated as CASSFGTLSYNEQFF.

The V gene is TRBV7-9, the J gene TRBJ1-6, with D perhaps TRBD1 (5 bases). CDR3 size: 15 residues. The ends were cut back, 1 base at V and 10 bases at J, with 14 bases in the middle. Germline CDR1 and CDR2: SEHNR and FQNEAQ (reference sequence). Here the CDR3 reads CASSLEGKGGSPLHF. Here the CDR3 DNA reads TGTGCCAGCAGCTTAGAGGGGAAGGGTGGGTCACCCCTCCACTTT.

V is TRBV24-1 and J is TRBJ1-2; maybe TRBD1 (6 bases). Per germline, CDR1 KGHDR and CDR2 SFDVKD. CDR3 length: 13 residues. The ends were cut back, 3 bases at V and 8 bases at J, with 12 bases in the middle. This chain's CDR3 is CATSDPGARGYTF. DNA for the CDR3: TGTGCCACCAGTGATCCAGGGGCGCGGGGCTACACCTTC.

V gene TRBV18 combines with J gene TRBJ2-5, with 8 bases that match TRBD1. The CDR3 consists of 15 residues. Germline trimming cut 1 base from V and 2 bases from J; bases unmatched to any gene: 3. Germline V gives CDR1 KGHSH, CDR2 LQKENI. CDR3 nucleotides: TGTGCCAGCTCACCACGGACAGGGCTACAAGAGACCCAGTACTTC. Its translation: CASSPRTGLQETQYF. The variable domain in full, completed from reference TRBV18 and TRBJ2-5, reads NAGVMQNPRHLVRRRGQEARLRCSPMKGHSHVYWYRQLPEEGLKFMVYLQKENIIDESGMPKERFSAEFPKEGPSILRIQQVVRGDSAAYFCASSPRTGLQETQYFGPGTRLLVL.

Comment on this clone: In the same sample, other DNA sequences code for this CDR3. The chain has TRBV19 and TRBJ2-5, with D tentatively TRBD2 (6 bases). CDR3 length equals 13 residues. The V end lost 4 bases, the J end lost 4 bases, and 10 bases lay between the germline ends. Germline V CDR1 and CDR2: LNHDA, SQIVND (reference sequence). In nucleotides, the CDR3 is TGTGCCAGTAGTAGGAGGGAAGGAGAGACCCAGTACTTC. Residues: CASSRREGETQYF.

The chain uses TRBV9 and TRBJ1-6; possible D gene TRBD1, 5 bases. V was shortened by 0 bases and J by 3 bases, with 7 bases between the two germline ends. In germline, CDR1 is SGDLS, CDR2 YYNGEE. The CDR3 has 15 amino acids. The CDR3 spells CASSVGQGYNSPLHF. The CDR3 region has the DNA TGTGCCAGCAGCGTAGGTCAGGGCTATAATTCACCCCTCCACTTT.

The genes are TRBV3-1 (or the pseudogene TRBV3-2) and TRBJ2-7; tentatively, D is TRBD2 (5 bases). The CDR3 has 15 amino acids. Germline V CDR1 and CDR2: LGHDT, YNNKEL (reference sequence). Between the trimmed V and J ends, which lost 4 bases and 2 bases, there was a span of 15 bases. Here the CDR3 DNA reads TGTGCCAGCAGCCTAAAAACAACCGGGACCTACGAGCAGTACTTC. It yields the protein CASSLKTTGTYEQYF.

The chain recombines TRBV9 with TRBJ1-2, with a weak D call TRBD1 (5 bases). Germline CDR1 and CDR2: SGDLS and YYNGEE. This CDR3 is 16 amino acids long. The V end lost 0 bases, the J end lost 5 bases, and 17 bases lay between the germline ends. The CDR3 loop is CASSVDPQGLSYGYTF. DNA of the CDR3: TGTGCCAGCAGCGTAGATCCTCAGGGACTTAGTTATGGCTACACCTTC.

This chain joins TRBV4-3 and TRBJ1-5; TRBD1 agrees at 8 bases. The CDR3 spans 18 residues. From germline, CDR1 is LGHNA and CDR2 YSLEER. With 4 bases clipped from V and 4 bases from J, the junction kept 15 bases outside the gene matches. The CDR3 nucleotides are TGCGCCAGCAGCCCAGCTAAGATCCGGACAGGGTTAAATCAGCCCCAGCATTTT. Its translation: CASSPAKIRTGLNQPQHF.